Listed here is a single T cell receptor beta chain. Its target is unknown. This specimen comes from a study of T cells in Graves' hyperthyroidism and ophthalmopathy. Germline V gene lookup returns CDR1 MNHGY and CDR2 SVAAGI. Deletions cut 6 bases from V and 2 bases from J, with 17 bases between. This CDR3 contains 15 residues. RNA transcripts gave rise to amplified TCR beta CDR3 regions. An initial round of RT-PCR targeting the TCR CDR3 relied on the HTBI primer set. Via MiXCR, TCRdb re-called the multiplex PCR reads, giving one row per CDR3 protein. The sample records 550,000 to 650,000 distinct CDR3 sequences, over 11% being singletons. Thyroid ultrasound and orbital computed tomography, with clinical symptoms and serum thyroxine and TRAb, informed diagnoses. Blood from later-ophthalmopathy patients was taken at first hyperthyroidism diagnosis. PBMCs came from around 10 ml fresh peripheral blood. Study-level results: Separation of ophthalmopathy from stable hyperthyroidism was achieved by a 13 V-J model.

The V and J genes are TRBV6-9 and TRBJ2-7; D possibly matches TRBD1 or TRBD2 (5 bases each). The sequence derives from a woman aged 25 to 39 with Graves' hyperthyroidism that later progressed to Graves' ophthalmopathy. What was sequenced was blood. The CDR3 loop reads CASRYYRDPTYEQYF. CDR3 coding DNA: TGTGCCAGCAGATACTACCGGGACCCCACCTACGAGCAGTACTTC.